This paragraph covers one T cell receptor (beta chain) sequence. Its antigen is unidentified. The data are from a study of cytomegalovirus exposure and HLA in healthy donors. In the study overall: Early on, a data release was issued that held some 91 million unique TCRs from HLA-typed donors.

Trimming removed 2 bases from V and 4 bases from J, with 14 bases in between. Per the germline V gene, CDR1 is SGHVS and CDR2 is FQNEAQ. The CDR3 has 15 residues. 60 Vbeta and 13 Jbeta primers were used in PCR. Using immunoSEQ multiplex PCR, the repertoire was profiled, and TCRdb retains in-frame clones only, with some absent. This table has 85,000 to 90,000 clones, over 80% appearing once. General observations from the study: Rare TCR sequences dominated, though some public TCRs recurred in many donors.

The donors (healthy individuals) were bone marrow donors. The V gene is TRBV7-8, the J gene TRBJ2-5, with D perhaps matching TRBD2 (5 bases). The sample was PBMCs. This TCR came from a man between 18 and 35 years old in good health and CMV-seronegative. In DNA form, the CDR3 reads TGTGCCAGCAGCTTATGGGCGCGAGGGTTAGAGACCCAGTACTTC. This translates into CASSLWARGLETQYF.